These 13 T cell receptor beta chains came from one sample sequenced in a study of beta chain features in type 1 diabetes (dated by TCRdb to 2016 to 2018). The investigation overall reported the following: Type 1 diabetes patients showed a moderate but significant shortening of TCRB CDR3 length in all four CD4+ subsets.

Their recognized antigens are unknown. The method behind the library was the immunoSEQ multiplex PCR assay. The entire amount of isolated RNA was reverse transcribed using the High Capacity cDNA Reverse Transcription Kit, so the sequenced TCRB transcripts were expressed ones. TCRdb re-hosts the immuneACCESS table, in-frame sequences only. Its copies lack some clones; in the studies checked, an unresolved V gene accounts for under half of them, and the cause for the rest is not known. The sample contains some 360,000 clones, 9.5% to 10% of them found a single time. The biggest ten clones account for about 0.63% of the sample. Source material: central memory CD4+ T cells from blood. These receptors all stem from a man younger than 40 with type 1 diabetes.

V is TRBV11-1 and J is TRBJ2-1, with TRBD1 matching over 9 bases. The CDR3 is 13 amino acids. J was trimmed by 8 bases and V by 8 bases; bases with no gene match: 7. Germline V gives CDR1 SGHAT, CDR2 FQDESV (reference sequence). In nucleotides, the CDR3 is TGTGCCAGCCATGGACAGGGGAGAGATGAGCAGTTCTTC. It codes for CASHGQGRDEQFF.

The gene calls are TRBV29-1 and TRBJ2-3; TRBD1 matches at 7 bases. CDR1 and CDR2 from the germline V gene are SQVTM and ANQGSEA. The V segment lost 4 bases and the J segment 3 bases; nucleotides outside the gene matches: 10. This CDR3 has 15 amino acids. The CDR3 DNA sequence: TGCAGCGTTGGTCTTTTAGGGGGCAAAACAGATACGCAGTATTTT. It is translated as CSVGLLGGKTDTQYF.

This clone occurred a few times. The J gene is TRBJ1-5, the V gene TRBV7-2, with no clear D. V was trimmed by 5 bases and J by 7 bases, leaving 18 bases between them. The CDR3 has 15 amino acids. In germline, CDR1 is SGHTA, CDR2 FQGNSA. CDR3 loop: CASSLQSRTEQPQHF. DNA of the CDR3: TGTGCCAGCAGCCTTCAATCAAGAACCGAACAGCCCCAGCATTTT.

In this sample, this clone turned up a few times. In DNA form, the CDR3 reads TGTGCCAGCAAATCTACTCTCACCTCCTACGAGCAGTACTTC. Protein: CASKSTLTSYEQYF. The genes are TRBV19 and TRBJ2-7; no firm D call. The CDR3 sequence is 14 residues long. Trimming removed 9 bases from V and 0 bases from J, with 15 bases in between. Looked up from germline, CDR1 is LNHDA and CDR2 is SQIVND (reference sequence).

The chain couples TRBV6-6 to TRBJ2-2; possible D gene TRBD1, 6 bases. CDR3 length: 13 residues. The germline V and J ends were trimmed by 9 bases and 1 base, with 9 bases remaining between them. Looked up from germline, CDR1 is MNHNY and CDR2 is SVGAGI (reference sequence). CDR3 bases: TGTGCCAGTAACAGGGTGAACACCGGGGAGCTGTTTTTT. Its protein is CASNRVNTGELFF.

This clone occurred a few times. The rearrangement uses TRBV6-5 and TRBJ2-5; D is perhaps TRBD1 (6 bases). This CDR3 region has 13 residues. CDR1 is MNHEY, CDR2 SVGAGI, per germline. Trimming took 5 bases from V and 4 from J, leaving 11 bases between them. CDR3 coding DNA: TGTGCCAGCAGTGTGGGGGCCGGAGAGACCCAGTACTTC. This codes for CASSVGAGETQYF.

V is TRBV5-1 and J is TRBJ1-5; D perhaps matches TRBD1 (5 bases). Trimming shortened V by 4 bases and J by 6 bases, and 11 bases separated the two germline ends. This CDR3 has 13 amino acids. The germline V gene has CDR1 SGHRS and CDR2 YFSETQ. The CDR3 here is CASSQGEAQPQHF. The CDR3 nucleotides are TGCGCCAGCAGCCAAGGGGAAGCTCAGCCCCAGCATTTT. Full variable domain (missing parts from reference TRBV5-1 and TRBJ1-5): KAGVTQTPRYLIKTRGQQVTLSCSPISGHRSVSWYQQTPGQGLQFLFEYFSETQRNKGNFPGRFSGRQFSNSRSEMNVSTLELGDSALYLCASSQGEAQPQHFGDGTRLSIL.

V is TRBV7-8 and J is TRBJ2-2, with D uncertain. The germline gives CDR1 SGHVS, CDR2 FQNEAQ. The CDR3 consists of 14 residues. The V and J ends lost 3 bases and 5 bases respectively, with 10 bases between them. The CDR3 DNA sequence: TGTGCCAGCAGCTTGATAGTAGGAACCGGGGAGCTGTTTTTT. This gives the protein CASSLIVGTGELFF. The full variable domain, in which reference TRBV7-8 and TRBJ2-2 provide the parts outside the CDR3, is GAGVSQSPRYKVAKRGQDVALRCDPISGHVSLFWYQQALGQGPEFLTYFQNEAQLDKSGLPSDRFFAERPEGSVSTLKIQRTQQEDSAVYLCASSLIVGTGELFFGEGSRLTVL.

The CDR3 sequence: CATSREGTRHSSSYNEQFF. In nucleotides, the CDR3 is TGTGCCACCAGCAGAGAAGGGACTAGACATTCAAGCTCCTACAATGAGCAGTTCTTC. The V call is TRBV15, the J call TRBJ2-1; TRBD2 matches 8 bases. Trimming removed 0 bases from V and 0 bases from J; junction bases left unmatched: 10. The CDR3 contains 19 residues. CDR1 LNHNV and CDR2 YYDKDF come from the germline V gene (reference sequence).

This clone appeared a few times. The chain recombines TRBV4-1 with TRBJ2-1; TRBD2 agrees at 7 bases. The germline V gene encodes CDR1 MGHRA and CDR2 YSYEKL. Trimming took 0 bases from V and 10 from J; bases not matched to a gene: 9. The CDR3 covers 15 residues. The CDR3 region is CASSQDRVQGGEQFF. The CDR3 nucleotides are TGCGCCAGCAGCCAAGATCGAGTTCAGGGAGGGGAGCAGTTCTTC.

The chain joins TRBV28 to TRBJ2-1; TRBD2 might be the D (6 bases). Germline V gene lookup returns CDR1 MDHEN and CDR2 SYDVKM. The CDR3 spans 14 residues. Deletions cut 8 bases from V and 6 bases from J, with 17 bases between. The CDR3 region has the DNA TGTGCCAGCTCCTTGGGGGGACGGTTCAATGAGCAGTTCTTC. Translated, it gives CASSLGGRFNEQFF.

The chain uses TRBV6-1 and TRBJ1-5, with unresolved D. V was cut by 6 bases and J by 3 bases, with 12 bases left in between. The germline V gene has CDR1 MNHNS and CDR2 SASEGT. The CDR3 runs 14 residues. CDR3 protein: CASRNGRFNQPQHF. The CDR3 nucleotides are TGTGCCAGCAGAAACGGGAGGTTCAATCAGCCCCAGCATTTT.

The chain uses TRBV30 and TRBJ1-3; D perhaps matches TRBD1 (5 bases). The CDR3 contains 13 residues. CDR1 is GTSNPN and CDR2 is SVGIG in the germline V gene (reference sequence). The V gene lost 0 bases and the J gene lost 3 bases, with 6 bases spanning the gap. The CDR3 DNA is TGTGCCTGGAGTGTAGGGGATGGAAACACCATATATTTT. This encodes CAWSVGDGNTIYF.